The 25 T cell receptor beta chains reported below all come from one sample, sequenced in a study of blood T cell repertoires in COVID-19. TCRdb keeps only in-frame clones here, not all; method: immunoSEQ multiplex PCR. The sample includes 95,000 to 150,000 clones, around four fifths seen only once; the top ten take roughly 12%. Source material: peripheral blood. The receptors shown here come from a human donor in a cohort sampled during active COVID-19.

The CDR3 reads CASSHNGLAGGSTDTQYF. CDR3 coding DNA: TGTGCCAGCAGTCACAATGGACTAGCGGGGGGGAGCACAGATACGCAGTATTTT. The chain employs TRBV28 and TRBJ2-3; 15 bases align to TRBD2. The V gene's germline CDR1 is MDHEN and CDR2 SYDVKM. Germline trimming cut 5 bases from V and 0 bases from J; bases unmatched to any gene: 6. This CDR3 region has 18 residues.

This clone was recorded only once. This chain connects TRBV11-2 to TRBJ1-6, with 9 positions matching TRBD1. The CDR3 sequence is 15 residues long. J was trimmed by 9 bases and V by 6 bases; bases with no gene match: 9. Germline CDR1 and CDR2: SGHAT and FQNNGV. CDR3 in DNA: TGTGCCAGCAGGGTGACAGGGGGTAGAGGTTCACCCCTCCACTTT. Translating it yields CASRVTGGRGSPLHF.

V gene TRBV13 combines with J gene TRBJ1-2; D perhaps matches TRBD1 (5 bases). The CDR3 extends over 14 amino acids. V lost 2 bases to trimming and J lost 3 bases, with 10 bases between them. Germline V gives CDR1 PRHDT, CDR2 FYEKMQ (reference sequence). In DNA form, the CDR3 reads TGTGCCAGCAGCTTAATCCCCAGGGACTATGGCTACACCTTC. Translated: CASSLIPRDYGYTF.

The rearrangement links TRBV3-1 (or the pseudogene TRBV3-2) to TRBJ1-6, with 10 bases matching TRBD1. V lost 5 bases, J lost 9 bases, and 7 bases stayed unmatched. Germline V CDR1 and CDR2: LGHDT, YNNKEL (reference sequence). CDR3 size: 15 residues. This CDR3 is CASSTGQGVVSPLHF. The DNA for the CDR3 is TGTGCCAGCAGCACTGGACAGGGGGTAGTTTCACCCCTCCACTTT.

This clone was counted a few times. The chain joins TRBV9 to TRBJ1-5, with D perhaps TRBD1 (6 bases). Germline V gene data show CDR1 as SGDLS and CDR2 as YYNGEE. V lost 10 bases to trimming and J lost 3 bases, with 14 bases between them. CDR3 length: 13 residues. The CDR3 nucleotides read TGTGCCCTGGGGGCAGGGATCAATCAGCCCCAGCATTTT. Amino acid sequence: CALGAGINQPQHF.

There are a few counts of this clone. V is TRBV7-8 and J is TRBJ2-2; TRBD1 is a possible D gene (6 bases). The CDR3 is 18 residues long. The germline V gene has CDR1 SGHVS and CDR2 FQNEAQ. V gave up 3 bases and J gave up 6 bases, with 23 bases separating them. CDR3 amino acids: CASSFSQGIYRDPGELFF. DNA for the CDR3: TGTGCCAGCAGCTTCTCTCAGGGGATCTACAGGGATCCCGGGGAGCTGTTTTTT.

V usage is TRBV2 and J usage is TRBJ1-1, with D perhaps matching TRBD1 (6 bases). Trimming left V 6 bases short and J 3 bases short, with 17 bases between. This CDR3 has 15 amino acids. Germline-derived CDR1 and CDR2 are SNHLY and FYNNEI. The DNA for the CDR3 is TGTGCCAGCAGATCCGGAGAAGGGGGTGACACTGAAGCTTTCTTT. Translating it yields CASRSGEGGDTEAFF.

This chain joins TRBV11-2 and TRBJ2-7, with a weak D call TRBD2 (5 bases). The V gene lost 4 bases and the J gene lost 4 bases, with 14 bases spanning the gap. This CDR3 has 14 amino acids. Germline CDR1 reads SGHAT; CDR2 reads FQNNGV. CDR3: CASSSLSGSYEQYF. In nucleotides, the CDR3 is TGTGCCAGCAGCTCCCTAAGCGGATCTTACGAGCAGTACTTC.

As to this clone: Other nucleotide sequences from this sample produce the same CDR3. This chain connects TRBV11-2 to TRBJ1-1; TRBD1 matches 7 bases. The V gene end was trimmed by 4 bases and the J gene end by 0 bases; junction bases not matched to a gene: 5. The CDR3 extends over 15 amino acids. The V gene's germline CDR1 is SGHAT and CDR2 FQNNGV. The CDR3 coding sequence is TGTGCCAGCAGCTCTCGGACAGGAATGAACACTGAAGCTTTCTTT. Translated, it gives CASSSRTGMNTEAFF.

V and J are TRBV11-2 and TRBJ2-7; D perhaps matches TRBD1 (5 bases). Trimming pared 0 bases from V and 7 bases from J, leaving 10 bases between. CDR1 and CDR2 from the germline V gene are SGHAT and FQNNGV. The CDR3 length is 13 residues. CDR3 DNA sequence: TGTGCCAGCAGCTTAGACAGGGCTGGGGAGCAGTACTTC. This encodes CASSLDRAGEQYF. The whole variable domain, filled in from reference TRBV11-2 and TRBJ2-7, reads EAGVAQSPRYKIIEKRQSVAFWCNPISGHATLYWYQQILGQGPKLLIQFQNNGVVDDSQLPKDRFSAERLKGVDSTLKIQPAKLEDSAVYLCASSLDRAGEQYFGPGTRLTVT.

The chain employs TRBV7-2 and TRBJ1-2; TRBD1 matches at 9 bases. The CDR3 has 16 residues. CDR1 is SGHTA and CDR2 is FQGNSA in the germline V gene. V lost 4 bases to trimming and J lost 1 base; unmatched junction nucleotides: 7. This CDR3 is CASSSLPGQGNYGYTF. As DNA, the CDR3 is TGTGCCAGCAGCTCCCTGCCGGGACAGGGTAACTATGGCTACACCTTC.

CDR3 DNA: TGCGCCAGCAGCTTGGGCGCCCGGGGGGCGGCAGATACGCAGTATTTT. Its protein product is CASSLGARGAADTQYF. The chain has TRBV5-1 and TRBJ2-3; tentative D call: TRBD2 (7 bases). The CDR3 has 16 residues. V lost 0 bases to trimming and J lost 4 bases, with 15 bases between them. Looked up from germline, CDR1 is SGHRS and CDR2 is YFSETQ. Filled out from reference TRBV5-1 and TRBJ2-3, the complete variable domain reads KAGVTQTPRYLIKTRGQQVTLSCSPISGHRSVSWYQQTPGQGLQFLFEYFSETQRNKGNFPGRFSGRQFSNSRSEMNVSTLELGDSALYLCASSLGARGAADTQYFGPGTRLTVL.

CDR3 protein: CASSPGTSAGELFF. As DNA, the CDR3 is TGTGCCAGCTCACCAGGGACTAGCGCCGGGGAGCTGTTTTTT. V gene TRBV18 combines with J gene TRBJ2-2, with 10 bases fitting TRBD2. This CDR3 region has 14 residues. Germline assignment: CDR1 KGHSH and CDR2 LQKENI. Trimming removed 2 bases from V and 6 bases from J; junction bases left unmatched: 0.

This clone was observed a handful of times. V and J are TRBV29-1 and TRBJ2-7, with 7 nucleotides matching TRBD1. This CDR3 is 12 amino acids long. Germline V gene data show CDR1 as SQVTM and CDR2 as ANQGSEA. The ends lost 4 bases at V and 3 bases at J; junction bases unmatched: 3. The CDR3: CSVGDRDYEQYF. As DNA, the CDR3 is TGCAGCGTTGGAGACAGGGACTACGAGCAGTACTTC.

This clone has only one observation. The chain has TRBV28 and TRBJ1-4, with TRBD1 matching 9 bases. CDR1 and CDR2 (germline): MDHEN, SYDVKM. Trimming took 8 bases from V and 8 from J; bases not matched to a gene: 9. CDR3 size: 14 residues. This chain's CDR3 is CASGAQGAGEKLFF. The CDR3 bases are TGTGCCAGCGGTGCACAGGGGGCGGGGGAAAAACTGTTTTTT. The full variable domain, completed using reference TRBV28 and TRBJ1-4, is DVKVTQSSRYLVKRTGEKVFLECVQDMDHENMFWYRQDPGLGLRLIYFSYDVKMKEKGDIPEGYSVSREKKERFSLILESASTNQTSMYLCASGAQGAGEKLFFGSGTQLSVL.

The V and J genes are TRBV7-2 and TRBJ2-1, with D possibly matching TRBD2 (5 bases). Per germline, CDR1 SGHTA and CDR2 FQGNSA. The CDR3 consists of 13 residues. The germline V and J ends were trimmed by 5 bases and 10 bases, with 15 bases remaining between them. The CDR3, as DNA: TGTGCCAGCAGCGCACCTACGAGGGAGGAGCAGTTCTTC. It yields the protein CASSAPTREEQFF.

The chain combines TRBV4-1 with TRBJ2-1; TRBD2 matches at 14 bases. The CDR3 consists of 16 residues. The germline V gene has CDR1 MGHRA and CDR2 YSYEKL. J gave up 7 bases and V 4 bases, and 6 bases lay outside the gene matches. The CDR3 region is CASSRPTSGGVNEQFF. The CDR3, as DNA: TGCGCCAGCAGCCGGCCGACTAGCGGGGGGGTAAATGAGCAGTTCTTC.

This rearrangement joins TRBV23-1 to TRBJ2-7; 10 bases are a match to TRBD1. TRBV23-1 is an ORF, and what it does is uncertain. CDR3 length: 18 residues. Trimming cost V 0 bases and J 3 bases; bases outside gene matches: 11. In DNA, the CDR3 is TGCGCCAGCAGTCAATCGCTGAGGGACAGGGGCCTTTACTACGAGCAGTACTTC. Encoded protein: CASSQSLRDRGLYYEQYF.

V gene TRBV5-1 combines with J gene TRBJ2-1, with D unclear. Germline V gives CDR1 SGHRS, CDR2 YFSETQ. V dropped 3 bases and J dropped 5 bases, with 9 bases sitting between them. The CDR3 is 13 residues long. CDR3 region: CASSYTNNNEQFF. CDR3 in DNA: TGCGCCAGCAGCTATACTAACAACAATGAGCAGTTCTTC. Based on the CDR3 plus reference TRBV5-1 and TRBJ2-1, the full variable domain is KAGVTQTPRYLIKTRGQQVTLSCSPISGHRSVSWYQQTPGQGLQFLFEYFSETQRNKGNFPGRFSGRQFSNSRSEMNVSTLELGDSALYLCASSYTNNNEQFFGPGTRLTVL.

The chain joins TRBV7-8 to TRBJ2-1; 12 bases fit TRBD2. The CDR3 has 15 amino acids. CDR1 and CDR2 (germline): SGHVS, FQNEAQ. V shed 3 bases and J 15 bases; nucleotides not matched to a gene: 12. The CDR3 DNA is TGTGCCAGCAGCTTCTCTAGCGGGGGGGCCGAATCACCGTTCTTC. This sequence encodes CASSFSSGGAESPFF.

This chain connects TRBV9 to TRBJ1-2; no clear D gene. Trimming took 3 bases from V and 6 from J, leaving 6 bases between them. CDR1 SGDLS and CDR2 YYNGEE come from the germline V gene. CDR3 length: 11 residues. CDR3 region: CASSEGDGYTF. In DNA form, the CDR3 reads TGTGCCAGCAGCGAGGGAGATGGCTACACCTTC.

This clone was counted once. J is TRBJ1-2 and V is TRBV29-1; D call uncertain. The CDR3 is made up of 12 amino acids. Trimming removed 5 bases from V and 1 base from J, with 8 bases in between. Looked up from germline, CDR1 is SQVTM and CDR2 is ANQGSEA. The CDR3 DNA sequence: TGCAGCGTTTTCGGGGTTAACTATGGCTACACCTTC. Encoded protein: CSVFGVNYGYTF.

The rearrangement joins TRBV3-1 (or the pseudogene TRBV3-2) to TRBJ2-1; 9 nucleotides match TRBD2. In germline, CDR1 is LGHDT, CDR2 YNNKEL (reference sequence). This CDR3 contains 15 residues. J lost 7 bases, V lost 3 bases, and 7 bases had no gene match. CDR3 in DNA: TGTGCCAGCAGCCATGGGCTAGCGGGGAGAAATGAGCAGTTCTTC. It yields the protein CASSHGLAGRNEQFF.

CDR3 residues: CASSGLGGSRTDTQYF. CDR3 DNA sequence: TGTGCCAGCAGCGGCCTAGGGGGATCCCGCACAGATACGCAGTATTTT. The chain links TRBV5-4 to TRBJ2-3, with D tentatively TRBD1 (6 bases). Trimming removed 4 bases at V and 1 base at J, with 16 bases between. The germline V gene encodes CDR1 SGHNT and CDR2 YYREEE (reference sequence). This CDR3 spans 16 amino acids.

The V call is TRBV7-8, the J call TRBJ1-2, with TRBD1 identical over 7 bases. Germline trimming cut 1 base from V and 1 base from J; bases unmatched to any gene: 15. Germline CDR1 SGHVS, CDR2 FQNEAQ. This CDR3 is 19 amino acids long. CDR3 in amino acids: CASSLGPGVGGRGNYGYTF. The CDR3, as DNA: TGTGCCAGCAGCTTAGGTCCGGGAGTAGGGGGCAGGGGTAACTATGGCTACACCTTC.